This T cell receptor (beta chain) was captured in a study of CD8 T cells in Susac syndrome. RNA was extracted with the RNeasy kit, and a quantity of about 0.45 to 1 ug was reverse transcribed using random hexamers. An immunoSEQ multiplex PCR amplified TCR beta CDR3 over 54 Vbeta and 13 Jbeta. TCRdb re-called the immunoSEQ multiplex PCR reads with MiXCR, one entry per CDR3 protein. Here the sample spans about 300,000 distinct CDR3 sequences, 85% being singletons. The CDR3 totals 15 residues. The germline CDR1 and CDR2 sequences are ENHRY and SYGVKD. Trimming left V 0 bases short and J 6 bases short, with 14 bases between.

The clonotype was recovered from a human donor with multiple sclerosis. The sample consisted of CD8+ T cells from PBMCs. The chain employs TRBV10-3 and TRBJ1-2; tentatively, D is TRBD1 (5 bases). The DNA of the CDR3 is TGTGCCATCAGTGAGTCAGGGGTCTCCACGGATGGCTACACCTTC. Its translation: CAISESGVSTDGYTF.